This T cell receptor beta chain came from a study of T cell repertoires in cytomegalovirus infection. TCRdb reprocessed the reads via MiXCR and lists one record per CDR3 protein. The sample has fewer than 200,000 distinct CDR3 sequences; roughly a fifth are singletons. Germline V gene sequence: CDR1 SGHVS, CDR2 FNYEAQ. CDR3 length equals 15 residues. Trimming pared 1 base from V and 1 base from J, leaving 7 bases between. This clonotype has a count of ten or more. The sample consisted of PBMCs. This TCR came from a human donor in good health (CMV status not recorded). Some clones in this sample may be carry-over from other donors' samples. The chain combines TRBV7-6 with TRBJ2-2; D could derive from TRBD1 or TRBD2 (5 bases each). In nucleotides, the CDR3 is TGTGCCAGCAGCTTAGGAGGGGAGAACACCGGGGAGCTGTTTTTT. It specifies CASSLGGENTGELFF.